The sequence of this T cell receptor beta chain was determined in a study of cytomegalovirus exposure and HLA in healthy donors. Germline values: CDR1 SGHAT, CDR2 FQNNGV. Trimming shortened V by 4 bases and J by 5 bases, and 9 bases separated the two germline ends. CDR3 length: 13 residues. This PCR relied on a set of 60 Vbeta primers and 13 Jbeta primers. Method: immunoSEQ multiplex PCR; TCRdb's copy keeps in-frame clones and lacks some. The data show some 110,000 clones, with roughly 82% seen just once and less than 15% held by the top ten. The TCR was taken from a woman aged 55 to 70 in good health and CMV-seropositive. Sequencing used PBMCs. V is TRBV11-2 and J is TRBJ1-5; tentative D call: TRBD1 (6 bases). The CDR3 loop is CASSWTDHQPQHF. The CDR3 DNA reads as TGTGCCAGCAGCTGGACAGACCATCAGCCCCAGCATTTT.